The next 13 T cell receptor beta chains were all read from a single sample in a study of cytomegalovirus exposure and HLA in healthy donors. PCR used 60 Vbeta primers and 13 Jbeta primers. Profiled with immunoSEQ multiplex PCR; TCRdb holds only in-frame clones, not every one. The table has roughly 120,000 clones, 80% seen once. The material sequenced was PBMCs. These receptors were taken from a man aged 30 to 45 in good health and CMV-seronegative.

This chain joins TRBV7-9 and TRBJ1-2; 8 bases map to TRBD1. This CDR3 comprises 15 residues. V was clipped by 4 bases and J by 4 bases; unmatched bases: 8. Germline V gene sequence: CDR1 SEHNR, CDR2 FQNEAQ (reference sequence). As DNA, the CDR3 is TGTGCCAGCAGCTCCGGACAGGGTAGGATCTATGGCTACACCTTC. This codes for CASSSGQGRIYGYTF.

The chain recombines TRBV5-1 with TRBJ1-3; D gene uncertain. The germline gives CDR1 SGHRS, CDR2 YFSETQ. This CDR3 is 15 amino acids long. The V gene lost 4 bases and the J gene lost 2 bases, with 13 bases spanning the gap. The CDR3 sequence is CASSREASAGNTIYF. The CDR3 nucleotides read TGCGCCAGCAGCAGGGAGGCGAGTGCTGGAAACACCATATATTTT.

This chain connects TRBV6-5 to TRBJ1-5, with 8 bases fitting TRBD1. This CDR3 contains 15 residues. Germline V CDR1 and CDR2: MNHEY, SVGAGI. After removal of 5 bases from V and 3 bases from J, the junction contained 6 bases not matched to a gene. CDR3 protein: CASSPGTGNNQPQHF. Here the CDR3 DNA reads TGTGCCAGCAGTCCCGGGACAGGCAACAATCAGCCCCAGCATTTT.

The J gene is TRBJ1-1, the V gene TRBV4-3; 8 nucleotides line up with TRBD1. The J segment lost 0 bases and the V segment lost 0 bases, leaving 9 bases of the junction unmatched. The length of the CDR3 is 18 residues. Germline CDR1 LGHNA, CDR2 YSLEER. The CDR3 sequence: CASSQDPGQGIMNTEAFF. The CDR3, as DNA: TGCGCCAGCAGCCAAGACCCCGGACAGGGCATCATGAACACTGAAGCTTTCTTT.

The gene calls are TRBV7-2 and TRBJ1-2, with 7 bases fitting TRBD1. With 4 bases clipped from V and 8 bases from J, the junction kept 22 bases outside the gene matches. This CDR3 region has 18 residues. Per germline, CDR1 SGHTA and CDR2 FQGNSA. The CDR3 protein is CASSSSGTEALYVGGYTF. CDR3 nucleotide sequence: TGTGCCAGCAGCTCTAGCGGGACAGAGGCCCTCTATGTTGGGGGCTACACCTTC.

V is TRBV5-1 and J is TRBJ2-7; maybe TRBD2 (6 bases). Germline values: CDR1 SGHRS, CDR2 YFSETQ. There are 13 residues in the CDR3. Deletions cut 3 bases from V and 3 bases from J, with 10 bases between. The CDR3 is CASSWNSGYEQYF. CDR3 DNA sequence: TGCGCCAGCAGCTGGAATAGCGGCTACGAGCAGTACTTC.

The chain uses TRBV19 and TRBJ1-2; maybe TRBD1 (6 bases). Trimming cost V 5 bases and J 8 bases, with 18 bases left between them. Germline V gives CDR1 LNHDA, CDR2 SQIVND (reference sequence). The CDR3 length is 14 residues. DNA for the CDR3: TGTGCCAGTAGTTCTTACAGGGAAGTGAGCGGCTACACCTTC. Protein sequence: CASSSYREVSGYTF.

As to this clone: This same CDR3 is encoded by further DNA sequences in the sample. V is TRBV5-6 and J is TRBJ2-7, with 9 bases matching TRBD1. CDR3 length: 13 amino acids. Trimming cost V 4 bases and J 3 bases; bases outside gene matches: 2. The germline gives CDR1 SGHDT, CDR2 YYEEEE. The CDR3 reads CASSRGQGYEQYF. In nucleotides, the CDR3 is TGTGCCAGCAGCAGGGGACAGGGCTACGAGCAGTACTTC.

This chain joins TRBV15 and TRBJ1-2, with D possibly TRBD1 on 5 matching bases. From germline, CDR1 is LNHNV and CDR2 YYDKDF (reference sequence). Trimming left V 1 base short and J 4 bases short, with 10 bases between. This CDR3 comprises 14 residues. The CDR3 here is CATSRALTVYGYTF. In nucleotides, the CDR3 is TGTGCCACCAGCAGAGCTCTGACAGTCTATGGCTACACCTTC.

This clone was found a few times. This sequence joins TRBV7-8 and TRBJ2-7, with a weak D call TRBD1 (6 bases). There are 13 residues in the CDR3. V lost 5 bases, J lost 6 bases, and 14 bases lay in between. Germline values: CDR1 SGHVS, CDR2 FQNEAQ. This chain's CDR3 is CASSLQGMGEQYF. As DNA, the CDR3 is TGTGCCAGCAGCCTGCAGGGGATGGGCGAGCAGTACTTC.

The chain employs TRBV7-2 and TRBJ1-1; tentative D call: TRBD1 (5 bases). V was shortened by 3 bases and J by 1 base, with 9 bases between the two germline ends. The CDR3 covers 14 residues. Germline CDR1 is SGHTA and CDR2 is FQGNSA. The CDR3 coding sequence is TGTGCCAGCAGCTTTGCCGGACAGAACACTGAAGCTTTCTTT. Translated, it gives CASSFAGQNTEAFF.

V and J are TRBV6-1 and TRBJ1-1, with 10 bases matching TRBD1. Trimming at V came to 1 base and at J to 11 bases, leaving 16 bases not matched to a gene. This CDR3 region has 17 residues. Germline CDR1 is MNHNS and CDR2 is SASEGT. DNA of the CDR3: TGTGCCAGCAGTGAAGTGGGTGAGACAGGGGGCGCAATCTTGGCTTTCTTT. Translated, it gives CASSEVGETGGAILAFF.

This clone was seen only once. J is TRBJ1-5 and V is TRBV18; perhaps TRBD1 as D (6 bases). Germline values: CDR1 KGHSH, CDR2 LQKENI. The CDR3 totals 13 residues. The V and J ends lost 2 bases and 9 bases respectively, with 11 bases between them. CDR3 protein: CASSPGQLVPQHF. The CDR3 coding sequence is TGTGCCAGCTCACCAGGACAGTTAGTGCCCCAGCATTTT.